This T cell receptor (beta chain) was identified in a study of identical twins. Study results and limitations: Abundant cord blood beta clonotypes carried fewer insertions; memory repertoires showed none.

The V end was cut by 0 bases, the J end by 6 bases, with 15 bases between. Germline CDR1 and CDR2: KGHSH and LQKENI. The length of the CDR3 is 16 residues. A universal primer site was added by template switching, and unique molecular identifiers were carried by the cDNA. TCRdb recomputed calls from the 5' RACE reads with MiXCR, one row per CDR3 protein. Of about 720,000 distinct CDR3 sequences listed, approximately 9% are singletons. This clonotype was seen only a few times. Its matching antigen is unknown. This sample also belongs to another study, concerning yellow fever vaccine responses in identical twins. From that second work: Twins reportedly had a vaccine T cell response that seemed partly convergent, partly personalized.

The source of this sequence is a woman under 30 in good health. The chain combines TRBV18 with TRBJ2-1; tentatively, D is TRBD1 or TRBD2 (7 bases each). The specimen was PBMCs. CDR3 amino acids: CASSPPASGTVNEQFF. The DNA for the CDR3 is TGTGCCAGCTCACCACCCGCCAGCGGGACAGTCAATGAGCAGTTCTTC.